This T cell receptor (beta chain) originates from a study of OX40 agonist ivuxolimab in advanced cancers. Germline V CDR1 and CDR2: MDHEN, SYDVKM. V lost 7 bases to trimming and J lost 5 bases, with 14 bases between them. CDR3 size: 13 residues. Data came from immunoSEQ multiplex PCR; TCRdb stores just in-frame clones and leaves some out. The sample has 35,000 to 40,000 clones; around 92% are singletons. The source was CD4+ or CD8+ T cells sorted from blood, collected in a trial of the OX40 agonist ivuxolimab. The chain employs TRBV28 and TRBJ1-2, with D perhaps TRBD1 (6 bases). The TCR sequence derives from an adult with an advanced solid tumor such as melanoma, head and neck, liver or kidney cancer. CDR3: CASTLITGYGYTF. Here the CDR3 DNA reads TGTGCCAGCACCCTTATTACAGGGTATGGCTACACCTTC.